One and the same sample provided the 8 T cell receptor beta chains below, sequenced in a study of early T cells in non-severe SARS-CoV-2 infection. TCRdb passed the 5' RACE reads through MiXCR, listing each CDR3 protein once. The profile shows 25,000 to 35,000 distinct CDR3 sequences, roughly 4.9% of them singletons. Sequencing used whole blood. The receptors come from an adult who was a healthcare worker with PCR-confirmed SARS-CoV-2 infection or an uninfected control (not recorded which).

As concerns this clonotype: A read error is possible here, since a much larger clone lies one base away. As DNA, the CDR3 is TGTGCCAGCAGCACTTGGACAGGGAGAACAGATACGCAGTATTTT. It specifies CASSTWTGRTDTQYF. The chain joins TRBV5-4 to TRBJ2-3; the match to TRBD1 covers 8 bases. The ends lost 4 bases at V and 3 bases at J; junction bases unmatched: 7. This CDR3 contains 15 residues. Germline CDR1 reads SGHNT; CDR2 reads YYREEE (reference sequence). Filled out from reference TRBV5-4 and TRBJ2-3, the complete variable domain reads ETGVTQSPTHLIKTRGQQVTLRCSSQSGHNTVSWYQQALGQGPQFIFQYYREEENGRGNFPPRFSGLQFPNYSSELNVNALELDDSALYLCASSTWTGRTDTQYFGPGTRLTVL.

The V gene is TRBV15, the J gene TRBJ2-2; 10 nucleotides agree with TRBD1. The CDR3 has 16 residues. The V segment lost 3 bases and the J segment 4 bases; nucleotides outside the gene matches: 5. The germline gives CDR1 LNHNV, CDR2 YYDKDF (reference sequence). CDR3 protein: CATSSWGQGSTGELFF. Written as DNA, the CDR3 is TGTGCCACCAGCAGTTGGGGACAGGGGTCCACCGGGGAGCTGTTTTTT. Complete variable domain (other parts from reference TRBV15 and TRBJ2-2): DAMVIQNPRYQVTQFGKPVTLSCSQTLNHNVMYWYQQKSSQAPKLLFHYYDKDFNNEADTPDNFQSRRPNTSFCFLDIRSPGLGDTAMYLCATSSWGQGSTGELFFGEGSRLTVL.

This clonotype came up many times. The CDR3 nucleotides are TGTGCCAGCAGCCCAGGGGGGACAGGGGACCTCTATGGCTACACCTTC. It translates to CASSPGGTGDLYGYTF. V usage is TRBV11-2 and J usage is TRBJ1-2; 10 nucleotides align to TRBD1. The CDR3 is 16 amino acids. V gave up 5 bases and J gave up 4 bases; unmatched junction bases: 10. CDR1 and CDR2 from the germline V gene are SGHAT and FQNNGV.

By share of the sample, this clonotype is medium-sized. J is TRBJ2-7 and V is TRBV27, with 13 bases fitting TRBD2. V trimming: 4 bases; J trimming: 7 bases; junction bases outside the gene matches: 4. The CDR3 is 14 residues long. Per germline, CDR1 MNHEY and CDR2 SMNVEV (reference sequence). The CDR3: CASSSGLAGVEQYF. The DNA of the CDR3 is TGTGCCAGCAGTTCTGGACTAGCGGGAGTTGAGCAGTACTTC.

This clonotype has just a few counts. The chain combines TRBV20-1 with TRBJ2-3, with 13 bases lining up with TRBD2. Germline trimming cut 1 base from V and 5 bases from J; bases unmatched to any gene: 6. Germline V CDR1 and CDR2: DFQATT, SNEGSKA (reference sequence). The CDR3 consists of 16 residues. The CDR3 region is CSARAGLAGVGDTQYF. The CDR3 DNA is TGCAGTGCTAGAGCCGGACTAGCGGGAGTTGGAGATACGCAGTATTTT.

Only a few counts were recorded for this clonotype. The J gene is TRBJ2-2, the V gene TRBV4-1, with D unclear. In germline, CDR1 is MGHRA, CDR2 YSYEKL. CDR3 length: 14 residues. The ends were cut back, 4 bases at V and 5 bases at J, with 11 bases in the middle. The CDR3 nucleotides are TGCGCCAGCAGCCTCCGCCCGGTGACCGGGGAGCTGTTTTTT. The encoded protein is CASSLRPVTGELFF.

This clonotype was recorded many times. V gene TRBV7-8 combines with J gene TRBJ2-7, with a tentative D call TRBD2 (6 bases). V lost 0 bases and J 5 bases, leaving 11 bases between the germline ends. The CDR3 length is 14 residues. CDR1 is SGHVS and CDR2 is FQNEAQ in the germline V gene. The DNA of the CDR3 is TGTGCCAGCAGCTTAGCGACTAGATCTGACGAGCAGTACTTC. This gives the protein CASSLATRSDEQYF.

In this sample, this clonotype turned up many times. The J gene is TRBJ2-1, the V gene TRBV19, with TRBD2 matching 9 bases. V gave up 6 bases and J gave up 1 base; unmatched junction bases: 4. The CDR3 contains 15 residues. Per germline, CDR1 LNHDA and CDR2 SQIVND (reference sequence). The CDR3: CASRQAGGSYNEQFF. The CDR3 DNA sequence: TGTGCCAGTAGGCAAGCGGGAGGATCCTACAATGAGCAGTTCTTC.